The 25 T cell receptor beta chains presented below share a single source sample, sequenced in a study of blood T cells in healthy people across ages (dated by TCRdb to about 2015). Library preparation was by 5' RACE. TCRdb records Illumina HiSeq 2500 as the sequencer. A second PCR of about 7 to 12 cycles was run with a J-beta primer mix and a sample-barcoded 5' primer. The raw public reads went through TCRdb reprocessing: fastp at Q25, MiXCR clone calling, in-frame beta chains kept. Every CDR3 protein is listed once, alongside the most common genes and DNA of its rows. This sample gives fewer than 600,000 distinct CDR3 sequences in total; around 27% of them show up just once. The ten most abundant clones make up roughly 3.5% of the sample. These sequences were also reported in another study, on T cells of mothers and their children.

The sequencing sample was made of blood. Every receptor here comes from a boy aged 2 to 9 in good health.

This clonotype was seen a handful of times. This sequence joins TRBV6-5 and TRBJ2-3; D not resolved. The V end was cut by 2 bases, the J end by 4 bases, with 13 bases between. Germline loops: CDR1 MNHEY, CDR2 SVGAGI. This CDR3 has 15 residues. The CDR3 region is CASSYERKGADTQYF. CDR3 nucleotides: TGTGCCAGCAGTTACGAGAGGAAGGGCGCAGATACGCAGTATTTT.

The chain recombines TRBV20-1 with TRBJ2-1; 12 bases are a match to TRBD2. After removal of 3 bases from V and 6 bases from J, the junction contained 18 bases not matched to a gene. Germline V CDR1 and CDR2: DFQATT, SNEGSKA (reference sequence). CDR3 length equals 19 residues. The CDR3 nucleotides read TGCAGTGCTAGCACCCCCCTATATCCTAGCGGGAGGGCTTCCAATGAGCAGTTCTTC. Translating it yields CSASTPLYPSGRASNEQFF.

This chain joins TRBV2 and TRBJ2-1, with TRBD2 matching 7 bases. The V segment lost 4 bases and the J segment 6 bases; nucleotides outside the gene matches: 9. The CDR3 spans 15 residues. The germline V gene encodes CDR1 SNHLY and CDR2 FYNNEI. The CDR3 DNA sequence: TGTGCCAGCAGTGGAGAAGCCACGGGGGGCAATGAGCAGTTCTTC. Protein sequence: CASSGEATGGNEQFF. The whole variable domain, filled in from reference TRBV2 and TRBJ2-1, reads EPEVTQTPSHQVTQMGQEVILRCVPISNHLYFYWYRQILGQKVEFLVSFYNNEISEKSEIFDDQFSVERPDGSNFTLKIRSTKLEDSAMYFCASSGEATGGNEQFFGPGTRLTVL.

The chain has TRBV9 and TRBJ2-1; no definite D call. With 4 bases removed from V and 8 bases from J, the gap between germline ends came to 4 bases. Germline V gene lookup returns CDR1 SGDLS and CDR2 YYNGEE. The CDR3 spans 10 residues. The CDR3, as DNA: TGTGCCAGCAGCCCTTATGAGCAGTTCTTC. Protein: CASSPYEQFF.

This chain links TRBV10-3 with TRBJ1-1; 7 bases match TRBD1. This CDR3 is built from 14 residues. The V gene end was trimmed by 4 bases and the J gene end by 2 bases; junction bases not matched to a gene: 4. Germline CDR1 is ENHRY and CDR2 is SYGVKD. The DNA for the CDR3 is TGTGCCATCAGTGGGACAGGCTTCAACACTGAAGCTTTCTTT. It is translated as CAISGTGFNTEAFF.

The chain links TRBV3-1 to TRBJ1-2, with TRBD1 as a possible D gene (6 bases). Trimming cost V 5 bases and J 10 bases, with 11 bases left between them. Per the germline V gene, CDR1 is LGHDT and CDR2 is YNNKEL (reference sequence). The CDR3 runs 11 residues. CDR3 loop: CASSGRQAYTF. The CDR3 coding sequence is TGTGCCAGCAGCGGTCGACAGGCCTACACCTTC.

This clonotype has ten or more counts. The chain has TRBV7-8 and TRBJ2-1, with 10 positions matching TRBD2. CDR3 length: 15 residues. The germline V gene encodes CDR1 SGHVS and CDR2 FQNEAQ. V lost 3 bases to trimming and J lost 5 bases; unmatched junction nucleotides: 4. CDR3 protein: CASSFGTSENNEQFF. In nucleotides, the CDR3 is TGTGCCAGCAGCTTTGGGACTAGCGAGAACAATGAGCAGTTCTTC.

This clonotype was found a few times. V and J are TRBV5-1 and TRBJ1-4, with D perhaps TRBD1 (5 bases). The CDR3 loop spans 13 amino acids. V lost 4 bases, J lost 12 bases, and 16 bases lay in between. CDR1 is SGHRS, CDR2 YFSETQ, per germline. Here the CDR3 DNA reads TGCGCCAGCAGCCCGGGACGGGCCGGGGAACTGTTTTTT. Its protein is CASSPGRAGELFF. Full variable domain (rest looked up from reference TRBV5-1 and TRBJ1-4): KAGVTQTPRYLIKTRGQQVTLSCSPISGHRSVSWYQQTPGQGLQFLFEYFSETQRNKGNFPGRFSGRQFSNSRSEMNVSTLELGDSALYLCASSPGRAGELFFGSGTQLSVL.

This rearrangement joins TRBV9 to TRBJ2-5, with a tentative D call TRBD1 (6 bases). Germline lookup yields CDR1 SGDLS and CDR2 YYNGEE. CDR3 length equals 15 residues. V was pared by 5 bases and J by 5 bases, with 19 bases between. The CDR3 DNA sequence: TGTGCCAGCAGTCTACTTGATCTTAGGGGGGAGACCCAGTACTTC. It encodes CASSLLDLRGETQYF.

The rearrangement joins TRBV5-1 to TRBJ2-1; 11 bases line up with TRBD2. Per the germline V gene, CDR1 is SGHRS and CDR2 is YFSETQ. Trimming removed 3 bases from V and 6 bases from J; junction bases left unmatched: 8. The CDR3 contains 16 residues. CDR3 DNA: TGCGCCAGCAGCTCGTTAGCGGGAGGGGGGTCCAATGAGCAGTTCTTC. The encoded protein is CASSSLAGGGSNEQFF.

This clonotype was seen a single time. This chain connects TRBV11-3 to TRBJ2-1; D might be TRBD1 or TRBD2, each matching 5 bases. Germline V gene data show CDR1 as SGHNT and CDR2 as YENEEA. V was shortened by 5 bases and J by 4 bases, with 9 bases between the two germline ends. CDR3 length: 13 residues. The CDR3 region has the DNA TGTGCCAGCAGCAAAGAGGGGTACAATGAGCAGTTCTTC. This translates into CASSKEGYNEQFF.

This chain uses TRBV15 with TRBJ2-5, with D possibly being TRBD2 (5 bases). The J call is in doubt because the DNA end fits TRBJ2-1 better. Germline loops: CDR1 LNHNV, CDR2 YYDKDF (reference sequence). The CDR3 covers 14 residues. This CDR3 is CATSVYIGVHEQFF. The DNA of the CDR3 is TGTGCCACCAGCGTATATATCGGGGTCCATGAGCAGTTCTTC.

The chain carries TRBV12-3 or TRBV12-4 and TRBJ1-2; TRBD1 is a possible D gene (6 bases). Trimming removed 4 bases from V and 6 bases from J, with 9 bases in between. This CDR3 is 12 amino acids long. CDR3 loop: CASSYRVDGYTF. The CDR3, as DNA: TGTGCCAGCAGTTACAGGGTTGATGGCTACACCTTC.

This clonotype was observed a few times. The V and J genes are TRBV29-1 and TRBJ2-1; D gene uncertain. Germline CDR1 SQVTM, CDR2 ANQGSEA. The V end was cut by 2 bases, the J end by 1 base, with 9 bases between. CDR3 length: 14 residues. The CDR3 is CSVEKRRSYNEQFF. DNA for the CDR3: TGCAGCGTTGAAAAGCGCCGTTCCTACAATGAGCAGTTCTTC.

The chain uses TRBV11-1 and TRBJ2-1; D tentatively reads TRBD1 or TRBD2 (5 bases each). The CDR3 loop spans 14 amino acids. The V end lost 3 bases, the J end lost 6 bases, and 12 bases lay between the germline ends. From germline, CDR1 is SGHAT and CDR2 FQDESV (reference sequence). The chain's CDR3 is CASSFRDPTNEQFF. DNA for the CDR3: TGTGCCAGCAGCTTCCGGGACCCGACCAATGAGCAGTTCTTC.

The chain uses TRBV15 and TRBJ2-1; TRBD2 agrees at 7 bases. The germline gives CDR1 LNHNV, CDR2 YYDKDF (reference sequence). CDR3 length: 18 amino acids. V lost 3 bases to trimming and J lost 9 bases; unmatched junction nucleotides: 20. The CDR3 DNA sequence: TGTGCCACCAGCAGGCCCAAATCTTCCGGGGCGGGAGACGGTGAGCAGTTCTTC. Protein: CATSRPKSSGAGDGEQFF.

This clonotype was seen only a few times. The chain is built from TRBV10-3 and TRBJ1-2, with 10 bases matching TRBD1. Germline V gives CDR1 ENHRY, CDR2 SYGVKD. Trimming at V came to 4 bases and at J to 4 bases, leaving 12 bases not matched to a gene. There are 17 residues in the CDR3. The CDR3 is CAISAITGTGDSYGYTF. DNA for the CDR3: TGTGCCATCAGTGCAATAACCGGGACAGGGGATTCCTATGGCTACACCTTC.

This clonotype was picked up a small number of times. The chain employs TRBV20-1 and TRBJ2-7; 8 bases are a match to TRBD1. Germline CDR1 DFQATT, CDR2 SNEGSKA (reference sequence). The CDR3 has 13 residues. V lost 6 bases and J lost 5; bases outside the gene matches: 9. CDR3 bases: TGCAGTGCAACAGCCGGGACAGGCCACGAGCAGTACTTC. Protein: CSATAGTGHEQYF.

The V and J genes are TRBV10-3 and TRBJ2-5; 9 nucleotides match TRBD1. The CDR3 sequence is 16 residues long. Germline values: CDR1 ENHRY, CDR2 SYGVKD. Unmatched junction bases numbered 6, after V lost 3 bases and J lost 1 base. CDR3 sequence (DNA): TGTGCCATCAGTGATCTTAGGGACAGGGCCCAAGAGACCCAGTACTTC. Its protein product is CAISDLRDRAQETQYF.

This clonotype was counted once. V gene TRBV7-2 combines with J gene TRBJ2-1; D remains unclear. V lost 0 bases and J lost 4, with 10 bases in between. Germline V lookup: CDR1 SGHTA, CDR2 FQGNSA. The CDR3 is 15 residues long. The CDR3 DNA is TGTGCCAGCAGCTTAGCGGGTCTAGTATACAATGAGCAGTTCTTC. Translating it yields CASSLAGLVYNEQFF.

This clonotype came up a few times. The chain uses TRBV2 and TRBJ1-1, with D hard to call. Germline V gene sequence: CDR1 SNHLY, CDR2 FYNNEI. This CDR3 has 15 residues. V was pared by 5 bases and J by 4 bases, with 17 bases between. The CDR3 DNA is TGTGCCAGCAGTTTTGAACCTCGGTGGTTCACTGAAGCTTTCTTT. Its protein is CASSFEPRWFTEAFF.

V is TRBV12-3 or TRBV12-4 and J is TRBJ1-1, with D unresolved. The CDR3 totals 13 residues. V dropped 6 bases and J dropped 3 bases, with 11 bases sitting between them. The CDR3 DNA reads TGTGCCAGCAGGCAAGACGGGGACACTGAAGCTTTCTTT. This gives the protein CASRQDGDTEAFF.

The chain couples TRBV29-1 to TRBJ2-7; D might be TRBD1 or TRBD2, each matching 5 bases. The CDR3 loop spans 12 amino acids. Trimming took 6 bases from V and 10 from J, leaving 19 bases between them. Per germline, CDR1 SQVTM and CDR2 ANQGSEA. The CDR3 DNA reads TGCAGCGTGAACGCCGGGGCCGGAGAACAGTACTTC. Its protein product is CSVNAGAGEQYF.

The V call is TRBV7-2, the J call TRBJ2-5; TRBD2 matches 11 bases. The DNA end favors TRBJ2-1, so the J call may be wrong. From germline, CDR1 is SGHTA and CDR2 FQGNSA. This CDR3 has 14 residues. For the CDR3, the DNA is TGTGCCAGCAGCTCCAGACTAGCGGGACCTGAGCAGTTCTTC. It yields the protein CASSSRLAGPEQFF.

This chain links TRBV27 with TRBJ2-1; D call uncertain. Germline lookup yields CDR1 MNHEY and CDR2 SMNVEV (reference sequence). CDR3 length equals 13 residues. V dropped 10 bases and J dropped 0 bases, with 10 bases sitting between them. The CDR3 nucleotides are TGTGCCATCGGGCCGAGCTCCTACAATGAGCAGTTCTTC. It specifies CAIGPSSYNEQFF.